This T cell receptor (beta chain) was found in a study of technical replicates of blood from several donors. This table comes from immunoSEQ multiplex PCR, and its TCRdb copy is limited to in-frame clones, with some not included. The sample consists of around 13,000 clones, approximately 95% of them appearing once. The specimen was PBMCs. The clonotype comes from a human donor in good health.

The CDR3 loop is CASSLPPLQGSRTEAFF. The CDR3 DNA sequence: TGTGCCAGCAGTTTACCCCCCCTACAGGGGTCCAGGACTGAAGCTTTCTTT. V is TRBV28 and J is TRBJ1-1; 7 bases agree with TRBD1. There are 17 residues in the CDR3. The V and J ends lost 2 bases and 5 bases, in that order; junction bases with no gene match: 14. Germline-derived CDR1 and CDR2 are MDHEN and SYDVKM. The entire variable domain, with the rest obtained from reference TRBV28 and TRBJ1-1, is as follows: DVKVTQSSRYLVKRTGEKVFLECVQDMDHENMFWYRQDPGLGLRLIYFSYDVKMKEKGDIPEGYSVSREKKERFSLILESASTNQTSMYLCASSLPPLQGSRTEAFFGQGTRLTVV.